Listed here is a single T cell receptor (beta chain). The clone's antigen remains unknown. There are no base qualities to consult, and no much larger clone falls within one base. The library was made by RT-PCR. The data were produced on an Illumina HiSeq 2500. TCRdb ran its own pipeline on the public reads, namely fastp trimming at Q25 and MiXCR clone calling, and kept in-frame beta chains. Each record represents a unique CDR3 protein, reported with the most common genes and DNA among its rows. This sample gives roughly 10,000 distinct CDR3 sequences in total; less than 85% of them show up just once. The top ten clonotypes cover roughly 2% of the sample. The source of the sample is a study of yellow fever vaccine responses in identical twins (dated by TCRdb to the late 2010s). The study in broad terms: The study precisely tracked vaccine-responding T cell clones in identical twins.

The study at large found these results: According to the authors, in identical twins the way T cells responded to vaccination appeared partly convergent and partly personalized.

This sequence originates from a woman between 18 and 29 years old who received the yellow fever vaccine. Donor details come from another sample of the same person, matched by shared clones. The specimen comprised T cells from blood (PBMCs), unsorted or a sorted subset (not recorded which), sampled before or after yellow fever vaccination (not recorded which).

This receptor has the CDR3 CASRRSGTGVGGNTIYF. The bases read TGTGCCAGCAGGAGATCCGGGACAGGGGTTGGAGGAAACACCATATATTTT. The rearrangement joined TRBV12-3 or TRBV12-4 to TRBJ1-3; the central 10 bases match TRBD1. The CDR3 covers 17 residues, taking in both the cysteine and the phenylalanine. The retained sequence is limited to the CDR3, 51 bases, with the frame set at the first base. For this chain, trimming is 6 bases at the V end and 4 bases at the J end, and the number of junction bases without a gene match is 12.